This entry lists 3 T cell receptor beta chains sequenced from one sample in a study of CD8 T cells in Susac syndrome. RNA amounts of about 0.5 to 1 ug underwent reverse transcription with random hexamers. MiXCR, run by TCRdb on the immunoSEQ multiplex PCR reads, gives a single entry per CDR3 protein. Of 190,000 or so distinct CDR3 sequences listed, over 90% are singletons. The sample comprised CD4+ T cells from PBMCs. Receptors were obtained from a human donor with multiple sclerosis.

The chain links TRBV20-1 to TRBJ1-1, with D tentatively TRBD1 (5 bases). The V gene's germline CDR1 is DFQATT and CDR2 SNEGSKA (reference sequence). The CDR3 loop spans 13 amino acids. V dropped 0 bases and J dropped 5 bases, with 10 bases sitting between them. The CDR3 here is CSAREPGWTEAFF. CDR3 bases: TGCAGTGCTAGAGAGCCAGGGTGGACTGAAGCTTTCTTT.

V usage is TRBV7-2 and J usage is TRBJ1-2, with unresolved D. The germline CDR1 and CDR2 sequences are SGHTA and FQGNSA. The V and J ends lost 1 base and 7 bases respectively, with 10 bases between them. The CDR3 runs 13 residues. The CDR3: CASSLEARAGYTF. For the CDR3, the DNA is TGTGCCAGCAGCTTAGAGGCGAGAGCTGGCTACACCTTC.

The chain links TRBV7-8 to TRBJ2-3; the match to TRBD2 covers 12 bases. V trimming: 1 base; J trimming: 6 bases; junction bases outside the gene matches: 5. This CDR3 spans 16 amino acids. Germline V gene sequence: CDR1 SGHVS, CDR2 FQNEAQ. CDR3 amino acids: CASSLGRLAGEDTQYF. The CDR3 region has the DNA TGTGCCAGCAGCTTAGGAAGACTAGCGGGAGAGGATACGCAGTATTTT.